Below are 15 T cell receptor beta chains sequenced from a single sample in a study of cytomegalovirus exposure and HLA in healthy donors. A multiplex PCR was run with 60 Vbeta primers and 13 Jbeta primers. Repertoires were generated with immunoSEQ multiplex PCR, while TCRdb's copy carries only in-frame clones and drops some. With approximately 170,000 clones in the sample, the ten largest clones hold 0.65% to 0.9%. Sequencing was carried out using PBMCs. The origin of the receptors is a woman younger than 30 in good health and CMV-seropositive.

The rearrangement links TRBV30 to TRBJ2-2, with D perhaps matching TRBD2 (6 bases). This CDR3 has 16 amino acids. V was clipped by 6 bases and J by 7 bases, with 24 bases between them. The V gene's germline CDR1 is GTSNPN and CDR2 SVGIG (reference sequence). This CDR3 reads CACRTGASPSGGELFF. The CDR3, as DNA: TGTGCCTGTAGGACGGGAGCATCCCCTTCCGGCGGGGAGCTGTTTTTT. Looking up the rest from reference TRBV30 and TRBJ2-2 gives the full variable domain: SQTIHQWPATLVQPVGSPLSLECTVEGTSNPNLYWYRQAAGRGLQLLFYSVGIGQISSEVPQNLSASRPQDRQFILSSKKLLLSDSGFYLCACRTGASPSGGELFFGEGSRLTVL.

The chain employs TRBV9 and TRBJ2-3; 10 nucleotides align to TRBD2. The CDR3 totals 17 residues. Germline V lookup: CDR1 SGDLS, CDR2 YYNGEE. Trimming removed 2 bases from V and 2 bases from J; junction bases left unmatched: 8. The CDR3 region is CASSVPRSGGDTDTQYF. DNA for the CDR3: TGTGCCAGCAGCGTGCCCCGAAGCGGGGGGGACACAGATACGCAGTATTTT.

The chain links TRBV5-1 to TRBJ1-2; maybe TRBD1 (6 bases). The CDR3 has 13 amino acids. Trimming left V 3 bases short and J 4 bases short, with 10 bases between. The germline CDR1 and CDR2 sequences are SGHRS and YFSETQ. The DNA of the CDR3 is TGCGCCAGCAGCTGGGGGCAGAGCTATGGCTACACCTTC. It specifies CASSWGQSYGYTF.

The chain couples TRBV7-9 to TRBJ1-2; the match to TRBD1 covers 7 bases. This CDR3 region has 12 residues. CDR1 is SEHNR and CDR2 is FQNEAQ in the germline V gene (reference sequence). J lost 5 bases, V lost 6 bases, and 3 bases had no gene match. Written as DNA, the CDR3 is TGTGCCAGCAGTGAGGGGGCGTATGGCTACACCTTC. The encoded protein is CASSEGAYGYTF.

J is TRBJ1-2 and V is TRBV30; possibly TRBD1 for D (6 bases). Trimming removed 2 bases at V and 7 bases at J, with 17 bases between. From germline, CDR1 is GTSNPN and CDR2 SVGIG (reference sequence). CDR3 length: 14 amino acids. The CDR3 loop reads CAWSSSRGGFGYTF. The CDR3 DNA reads TGTGCCTGGAGTTCTTCGAGGGGGGGCTTTGGCTACACCTTC. The complete variable domain, with remaining parts taken from reference TRBV30 and TRBJ1-2, reads SQTIHQWPATLVQPVGSPLSLECTVEGTSNPNLYWYRQAAGRGLQLLFYSVGIGQISSEVPQNLSASRPQDRQFILSSKKLLLSDSGFYLCAWSSSRGGFGYTFGSGTRLTVV.

The chain couples TRBV28 to TRBJ1-1, with a tentative D call TRBD1 (6 bases). V lost 2 bases, J lost 4 bases, and 14 bases lay in between. Germline V gives CDR1 MDHEN, CDR2 SYDVKM. The CDR3 sequence is 15 residues long. The CDR3 DNA follows: TGTGCCAGCAGTTTACCCGGACAGTGGGGCACTGAAGCTTTCTTT. Its protein is CASSLPGQWGTEAFF.

This chain joins TRBV27 and TRBJ1-2, with D perhaps matching TRBD1 (5 bases). Germline V gene data show CDR1 as MNHEY and CDR2 as SMNVEV (reference sequence). The V gene lost 3 bases and the J gene lost 3 bases, with 8 bases spanning the gap. This CDR3 region has 13 residues. CDR3 bases: TGTGCCAGCAGTTTCGGGGGTGACTATGGCTACACCTTC. Its translation is CASSFGGDYGYTF.

This chain connects TRBV7-9 to TRBJ2-7, with D tentatively TRBD2 (5 bases). V lost 3 bases and J lost 3, with 6 bases in between. This CDR3 is 12 amino acids long. Germline CDR1 reads SEHNR; CDR2 reads FQNEAQ (reference sequence). DNA of the CDR3: TGTGCCAGCAGCTTGACTATCTACGAGCAGTACTTC. Amino acid sequence: CASSLTIYEQYF.

The genes are TRBV4-3 and TRBJ1-1, with a weak D call TRBD1 (6 bases). The CDR3 is 16 amino acids. V dropped 0 bases and J dropped 4 bases, with 15 bases sitting between them. CDR1 and CDR2 (germline): LGHNA, YSLEER. In DNA, the CDR3 is TGCGCCAGCAGCCAAGATCGGGCAGGGGCAGGCACTGAAGCTTTCTTT. It yields the protein CASSQDRAGAGTEAFF.

The chain employs TRBV2 and TRBJ2-5, with D hard to call. The better agreement between TRBJ2-7 and the DNA end casts doubt on the J call. Per germline, CDR1 SNHLY and CDR2 FYNNEI. The CDR3 loop spans 11 amino acids. In DNA form, the CDR3 reads TGTGCCAGCAGTGTCGCGTACGAGCAGTACTTC. It specifies CASSVAYEQYF.

CDR3 sequence: CASSSGESSYNEQFF. Here the CDR3 DNA reads TGTGCCAGCAGTTCAGGGGAGAGCTCCTACAATGAGCAGTTCTTC. This sequence joins TRBV11-3 and TRBJ2-1; perhaps TRBD1 as D (6 bases). Germline CDR1 SGHNT, CDR2 YENEEA. The CDR3 length is 15 residues. V gave up 6 bases and J gave up 0 bases, with 12 bases separating them.

A word on this clone: The junction differs from germline at one of its ends, possibly a read error. The V gene is TRBV6-6, the J gene TRBJ2-3; TRBD2 matches at 9 bases. CDR3 length: 15 amino acids. The germline CDR1 and CDR2 sequences are MNHNY and SVGAGI (reference sequence). CDR3 DNA: TGTGCCAGCAGTTACTCAGGGACTAGCAGAGATACGCAGTATTTT. It is translated as CASSYSGTSRDTQYF.

This chain joins TRBV5-6 and TRBJ2-7; 11 bases align to TRBD2. The CDR3 contains 16 residues. In germline, CDR1 is SGHDT, CDR2 YYEEEE. V was clipped by 0 bases and J by 6 bases; unmatched bases: 8. This CDR3 is CASSLGVAGGFSEQYF. CDR3 nucleotides: TGTGCCAGCAGCTTGGGAGTAGCGGGAGGGTTTAGCGAGCAGTACTTC.

DNA of the CDR3: TGCGCCAGCAACCAGGGGACAGGGAACACTGAAGCTTTCTTT. Protein product: CASNQGTGNTEAFF. The rearrangement links TRBV5-1 to TRBJ1-1; TRBD1 matches at 8 bases. The CDR3 totals 14 residues. Germline-derived CDR1 and CDR2 are SGHRS and YFSETQ. The trim removed 6 bases at V and 1 base at J, leaving 5 bases unmatched.

CDR3 coding DNA: TGTGCCAGCAGGATCGGACTGGGATTTGAGCCCCAGCATTTT. Amino acid sequence: CASRIGLGFEPQHF. The chain joins TRBV2 to TRBJ1-5, with no clear D. The CDR3 totals 14 residues. The germline gives CDR1 SNHLY, CDR2 FYNNEI. The V end was cut by 6 bases, the J end by 8 bases, with 17 bases between.